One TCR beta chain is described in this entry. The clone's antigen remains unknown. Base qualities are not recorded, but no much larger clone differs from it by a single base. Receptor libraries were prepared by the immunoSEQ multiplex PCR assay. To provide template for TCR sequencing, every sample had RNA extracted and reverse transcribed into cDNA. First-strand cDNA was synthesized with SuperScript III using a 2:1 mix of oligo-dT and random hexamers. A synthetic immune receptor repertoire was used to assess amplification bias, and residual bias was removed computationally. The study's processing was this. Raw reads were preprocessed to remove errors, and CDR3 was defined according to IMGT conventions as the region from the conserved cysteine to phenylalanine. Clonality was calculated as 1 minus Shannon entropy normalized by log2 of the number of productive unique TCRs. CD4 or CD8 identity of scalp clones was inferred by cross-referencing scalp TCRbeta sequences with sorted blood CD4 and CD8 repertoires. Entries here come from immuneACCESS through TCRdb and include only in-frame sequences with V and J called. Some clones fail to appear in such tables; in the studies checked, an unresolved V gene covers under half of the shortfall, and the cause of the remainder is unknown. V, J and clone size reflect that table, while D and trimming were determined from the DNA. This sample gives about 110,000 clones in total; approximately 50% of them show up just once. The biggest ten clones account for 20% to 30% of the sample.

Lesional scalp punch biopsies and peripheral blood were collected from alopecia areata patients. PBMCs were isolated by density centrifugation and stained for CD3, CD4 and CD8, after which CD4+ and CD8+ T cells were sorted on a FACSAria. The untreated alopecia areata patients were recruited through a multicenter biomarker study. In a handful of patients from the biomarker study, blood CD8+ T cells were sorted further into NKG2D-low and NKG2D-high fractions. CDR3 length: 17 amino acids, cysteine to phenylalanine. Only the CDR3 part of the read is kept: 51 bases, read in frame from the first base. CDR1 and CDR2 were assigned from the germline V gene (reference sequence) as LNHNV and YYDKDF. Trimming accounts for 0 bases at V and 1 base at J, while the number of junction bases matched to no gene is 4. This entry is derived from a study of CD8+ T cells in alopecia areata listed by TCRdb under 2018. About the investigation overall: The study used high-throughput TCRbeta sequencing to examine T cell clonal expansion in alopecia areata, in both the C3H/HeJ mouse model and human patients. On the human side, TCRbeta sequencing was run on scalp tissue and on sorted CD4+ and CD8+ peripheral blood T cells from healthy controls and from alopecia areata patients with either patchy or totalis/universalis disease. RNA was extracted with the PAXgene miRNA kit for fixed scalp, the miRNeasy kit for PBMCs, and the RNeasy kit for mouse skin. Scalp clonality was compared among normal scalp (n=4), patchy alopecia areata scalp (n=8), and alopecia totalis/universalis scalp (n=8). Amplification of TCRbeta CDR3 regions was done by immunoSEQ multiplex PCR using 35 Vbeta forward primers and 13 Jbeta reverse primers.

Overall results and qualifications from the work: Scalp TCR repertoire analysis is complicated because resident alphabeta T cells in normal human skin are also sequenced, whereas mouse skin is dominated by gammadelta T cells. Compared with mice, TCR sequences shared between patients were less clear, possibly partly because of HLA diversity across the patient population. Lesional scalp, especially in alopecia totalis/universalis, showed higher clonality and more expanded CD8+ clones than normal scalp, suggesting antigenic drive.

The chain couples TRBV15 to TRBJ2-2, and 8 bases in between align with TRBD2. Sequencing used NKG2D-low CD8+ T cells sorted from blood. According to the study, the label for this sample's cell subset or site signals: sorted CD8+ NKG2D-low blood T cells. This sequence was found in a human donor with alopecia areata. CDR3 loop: CATSRDPLAGNTGELFF. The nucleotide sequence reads TGTGCCACCAGCAGAGATCCGCTAGCGGGGAACACCGGGGAGCTGTTTTTT.